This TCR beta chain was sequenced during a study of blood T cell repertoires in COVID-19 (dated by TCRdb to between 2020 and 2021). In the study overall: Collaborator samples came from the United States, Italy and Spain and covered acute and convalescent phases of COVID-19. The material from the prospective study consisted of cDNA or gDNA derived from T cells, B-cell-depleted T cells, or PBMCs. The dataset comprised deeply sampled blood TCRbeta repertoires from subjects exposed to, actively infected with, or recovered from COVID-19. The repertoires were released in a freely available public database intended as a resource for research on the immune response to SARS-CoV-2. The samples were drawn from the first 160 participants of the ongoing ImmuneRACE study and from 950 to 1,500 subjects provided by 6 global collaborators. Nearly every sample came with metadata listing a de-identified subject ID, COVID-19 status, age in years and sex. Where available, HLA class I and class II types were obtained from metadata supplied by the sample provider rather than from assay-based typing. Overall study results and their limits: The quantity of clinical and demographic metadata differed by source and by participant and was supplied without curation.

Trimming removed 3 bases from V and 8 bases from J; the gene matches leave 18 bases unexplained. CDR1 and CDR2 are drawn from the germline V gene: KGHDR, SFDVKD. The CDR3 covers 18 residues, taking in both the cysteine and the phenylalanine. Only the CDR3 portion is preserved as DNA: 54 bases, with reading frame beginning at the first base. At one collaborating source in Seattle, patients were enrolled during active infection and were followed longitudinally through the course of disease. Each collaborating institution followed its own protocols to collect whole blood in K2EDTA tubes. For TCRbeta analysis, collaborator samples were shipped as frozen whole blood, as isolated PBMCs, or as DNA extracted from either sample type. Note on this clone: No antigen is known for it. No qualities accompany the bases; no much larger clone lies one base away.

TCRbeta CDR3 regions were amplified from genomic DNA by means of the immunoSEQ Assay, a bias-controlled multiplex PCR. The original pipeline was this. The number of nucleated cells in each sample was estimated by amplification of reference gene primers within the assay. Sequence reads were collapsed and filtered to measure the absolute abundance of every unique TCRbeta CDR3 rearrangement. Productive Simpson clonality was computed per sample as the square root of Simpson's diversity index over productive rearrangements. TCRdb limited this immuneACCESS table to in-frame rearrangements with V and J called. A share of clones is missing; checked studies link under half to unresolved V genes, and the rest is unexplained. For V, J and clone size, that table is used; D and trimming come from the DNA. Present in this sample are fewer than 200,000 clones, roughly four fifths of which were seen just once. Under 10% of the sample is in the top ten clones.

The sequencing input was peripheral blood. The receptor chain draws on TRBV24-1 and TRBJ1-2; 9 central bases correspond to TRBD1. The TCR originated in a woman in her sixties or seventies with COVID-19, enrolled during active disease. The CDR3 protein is CATSDDPGTGPYSGGYTF. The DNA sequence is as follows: TGTGCCACCAGTGATGACCCCGGGACAGGGCCCTACAGCGGGGGCTACACCTTC.